This T cell receptor beta chain is drawn from a study of blood T cell repertoires in COVID-19. About the research overall: Some COVID-19 samples were acute and others convalescent; all came from the United States, Italy and Spain. T cells, B-cell-depleted T cells, or PBMCs supplied cDNA or gDNA.

In the authors' methods: From reference gene primer amplification, estimates of nucleated cell counts were derived. Sequencing was performed with immunoSEQ multiplex PCR; in TCRdb, only in-frame clones are kept and a portion is missing. V, J and clone size derive from that table, while D and trimming were established from the DNA sequence. The sample lists fewer than 200,000 clones; 65% to 85% were seen once. Per the germline V gene, CDR1 is SGHNT and CDR2 is YENEEA. This CDR3 spans 14 amino acids. V dropped 1 base and J dropped 6; count of bases not matched to a gene: 4. The clonotype originates from a woman at least 80 years old with active or convalescent COVID-19. The V gene is TRBV11-3, the J gene TRBJ1-1; 8 positions match TRBD1. Sequenced material: peripheral blood. Written as DNA, the CDR3 is TGTGCCAGCAGCTTAGTTCGGACAGGGTCTGAAGCTTTCTTT. Protein sequence: CASSLVRTGSEAFF.